This T cell receptor beta chain was captured by sequencing in a study of molecular identifiers for immune sequencing clone quantification. In the study overall: Naive CD8 cell RNA, from roughly 20,000 or 100,000 cells, was split five ways in replicates, with four sequenced.

This clonotype was counted at least ten times. Its target is not known. TCRdb fed the PCR reads into MiXCR, producing one record per CDR3 protein. This table holds around 460,000 distinct CDR3 sequences, over 20% found once. Study findings and constraints: More than 97% of effector molecules, versus under 1% of naive-cell molecules, belonged to clones above 20 RNA copies.

This sequence originates from a human donor in good health. Some libraries in this study had Jurkat cell RNA spiked in. Sequencing was done on a sample of naive CD8+ T cells from blood, with Jurkat cell RNA spiked in. Subset denoted: FACS-sorted CD8+CD4-CCR7+CD45RA+ naive T cells.

Here the CDR3 DNA reads TGTGCCAGCAGCTCCAGGGAGGGGGCTGAGACCCAGTACTTC. The encoded protein is CASSSREGAETQYF. The V call is TRBV7-9, the J call TRBJ2-5; D could derive from TRBD1 or TRBD2 (7 bases each). The CDR3 is made up of 14 amino acids. CDR1 SEHNR and CDR2 FQNEAQ come from the germline V gene (reference sequence). V was pared by 4 bases and J by 5 bases, with 14 bases between.